This T cell receptor (beta chain) came from a study of shared clonotypes between healthy human individuals (dated by TCRdb to 2020 to 2021). In terms of the full investigation: A couple of women and a few men aged 18 to 49 years were included in the cohort. For each donor, CD4 naive and CD4 memory were each given three plates, CD8 naive was given two plates, and CD8 memory was given one plate. The study deeply sequenced blood TCR repertoires of five healthy adults to estimate repertoire size and the extent of clonotype sharing between individuals. Libraries were prepared and TCR repertoires were sequenced by different laboratories using diverse techniques, in order to increase sequencing depth and limit assay-specific biases. Each donor's leukapheresis produced roughly between roughly 0.9 and 9 billion PBMCs. Broader findings and caveats from the paper: The genetic and exposure-history diversity represented was limited by the small number of donors. Based on pairwise subsampling, the degree of clonotype sharing among donors was expected to be affected by sequencing depth. Higher generation probabilities were observed for clonotypes shared by all four sorted-subset donors than for non-shared clonotypes. Sampling was limited to blood, and TCR repertoires in tissue likely differ from TCR repertoires in blood. Naive subsets generally had larger estimated clonotype richness than memory subsets did. Across a handful of donors, 4.5% to 6.5% of naive CD4, around 3.5% of naive CD8, under 2.5% of memory CD4, and approximately 0.4% of memory CD8 clonotypes were shared. Rarefaction of sorted-subset datasets indicated incomplete sequencing despite the large sequencing depth.

The cysteine opens and the phenylalanine closes a CDR3 of 15 amino acids. Just CDR3 DNA is preserved here, 45 bases in frame from base 1. After removal of 7 bases from V and 1 base from J, the junction retains 10 bases not matched to a gene. According to the germline V gene (reference sequence), CDR1 reads SGHKS and CDR2 reads YYEKEE. The donors were healthy, HIV-negative adults who had no recently reported acute infections or vaccinations. Every donor was a Caucasian adult living in Nashville, Tennessee, USA. CD4+ T cells were enriched by magnetic negative selection; naive cells were then positively selected on CD45RA, and the negative fraction formed the memory subset. Blood was collected by leukapheresis, and PBMCs were isolated by Ficoll-Histopaque density gradient centrifugation and then cryopreserved in liquid nitrogen vapor phase. Purity and quantity of every magnetically sorted T cell population were checked by analytical flow cytometry. Genomic DNA was isolated from each sorted fraction and quantified by UV absorbance on a Nanodrop 2000c.

Using the deep immunoSEQ assay, TCR CDR3 regions were amplified from genomic DNA by multiplex PCR. Genomic DNA extracted from each cell subset was distributed evenly over all wells of several immunoSEQ 96-well plates, and each plate served as one replicate. For sorted subsets, around 0.2 ug of genomic DNA, equivalent to about 30,000 T cell genomes, went into each replicate PCR. Purified libraries were measured with a Qubit 3.0 fluorometer, size-checked on a Bioanalyzer 2100, and measured again with the KAPA Library Quantification kit. Every immunoSEQ 96-well plate was sequenced on a dedicated single-read 150-cycle Illumina NextSeq 550 flow cell. From the authors' description of their analysis: Because only junctional sequences without quality scores were contained in the immunoSEQ output, filtering matching that applied to full-length reads could not be performed. Sequences were annotated with PyIR, a Python wrapper for IgBLAST v1.9, and V/J genes and CDR3 were assigned using IMGT germline references. Any read was removed if the V/J assignment was weak (E-value above 1e-6), the CDR3 was missing, or the read contained stop codons, out-of-frame junctions, or ambiguous translated residues. A V3J clonotype was defined by an identical inferred V gene, J gene, and CDR3 amino acid sequence. Percentage overlap between repertoires was computed as shared unique clonotypes divided by the size of the smaller repertoire. Repertoire richness was assessed with RTK rarefaction, the Chao1 estimator, and Recon v2.1 estimates of unobserved clonotypes. Generation probabilities were computed with OLGA for all TCRbeta clonotypes obtained by the gDNA method from several donors. Not all clones reach the TCRdb copy of this immuneACCESS table, which keeps in-frame sequences only. Checked studies attribute under half of the gap to unresolved V genes and leave the rest unexplained. V, J and clone size were drawn from that table, and D and trimming were deduced from the DNA. Across this sample there are around 1.6 million clones, with 95% to 99% seen only once. Roughly 0.45% of the sample goes to the ten largest clones.

Details on this clone: Its antigen target is currently unknown. Nothing much larger sits one base from this clone, and base qualities are not available.

Source material: naive CD4+ T cells sorted from blood. What this sample's cell subset or site label stands for: CD45RA+ positively selected. The source is a man aged 30-40 years in good health. The chain was built from TRBV5-5 and TRBJ1-2, and 7 junction bases match TRBD1. The CDR3 sequence is CASGGQDPLNYGYTF. The sequenced DNA: TGTGCCAGCGGCGGACAGGACCCCCTTAACTATGGCTACACCTTC.